The clone carrying this T cell receptor beta chain was observed a few times. These data come from a study of blood T cells in healthy people across ages. For the second PCR, which ran for about 7 to 11 cycles, a sample-barcoded 5' primer and a J-beta primer mix were used. TCRdb itself ran the 5' RACE reads through MiXCR, one entry per CDR3 protein. This table holds roughly 1,800,000 distinct CDR3 sequences, approximately 50% found once. Material: blood. The sequence came from a woman aged 40 to 50 in good health.

CDR3 nucleotide sequence: TGCGCCAGCAGCCCTAACCGGGACAGGGATTACTACGAGCAGTACTTC. Translating gives CASSPNRDRDYYEQYF. The genes are TRBV4-3 and TRBJ2-7; 9 nucleotides agree with TRBD1. J lost 3 bases, V lost 4 bases, and 10 bases had no gene match. CDR3 length equals 16 residues. CDR1 and CDR2 (germline): LGHNA, YSLEER.